The rows below give T cell receptor beta chains drawn from one sample of a study of cytomegalovirus exposure and HLA in healthy donors. The data were produced by immunoSEQ multiplex PCR, yet TCRdb's version contains in-frame clones alone and is incomplete. The sample records approximately 100,000 clones, about 77% being singletons. The sequenced material came from PBMCs. The receptors here all came from a woman aged 45-65 years in good health and CMV-seropositive. Both conserved end residues are part of each CDR3. The D gene is left open where the match is weak. Size values are once, few and many counts, or a class for expanded clones, and some rows have none.

J | size | D | V | DNA | CDR3
TRBJ2-1 | . | TRBD2 | TRBV9 | TGTGCCAGCAGCCCGGGGGGGCCCTCCTACAATGAGCAGTTCTTC | CASSPGGPSYNEQFF
TRBJ1-6 | . | . | TRBV27 | TGTGCCAGCAGTTTCGGGAACGTCTCACCCCTCCACTTT | CASSFGNVSPLHF
TRBJ2-3 | . | TRBD2 | TRBV9 | TGTGCCAGCAGCTTAGCGGGAGATGGGACAGATACGCAGTATTTT | CASSLAGDGTDTQYF
TRBJ2-7 | . | . | TRBV9 | TGTGCCAGCAGCGTAGCACAGGCAGGTTACGAGCAGTACTTC | CASSVAQAGYEQYF
TRBJ2-1 | . | TRBD2 | TRBV5-1 | TGCGCCAGCAGCTTCGGCGGGAGGAGGGACAATGAGCAGTTCTTC | CASSFGGRRDNEQFF
TRBJ2-7 | . | TRBD1 | TRBV10-2 | TGCGCCAGCATCGACCCGGGACAGGGGGCGAGCGAGCAGTACTTC | CASIDPGQGASEQYF
TRBJ2-2 | . | . | TRBV9 | TGTGCCAGCAGCCCCGGAGGGACGAACACCGGGGAGCTGTTTTTT | CASSPGGTNTGELFF
TRBJ1-5 | . | TRBD1 | TRBV6-1 | TGTGCCAGCAGTGTCGGCAGGGGGCATCAGCCCCAGCATTTT | CASSVGRGHQPQHF
TRBJ2-1 | once | TRBD2 | TRBV19 | TGTGCCAGTAGTATAGACACTAGCGGGGCCCACTACAATGAGCAGTTCTTC | CASSIDTSGAHYNEQFF
TRBJ2-1 | . | TRBD2 | TRBV10-3 | TGTGCCATCAGTGGATCTAGCGGGAGGGCCAATGAGCAGTTCTTC | CAISGSSGRANEQFF
TRBJ2-3 | few | TRBD2 | TRBV10-3 | TGTGCCATCGGGGGACTAGCGGGGGGGCTAGTCCCTGGCACAGATACGCAGTATTTT | CAIGGLAGGLVPGTDTQYF
TRBJ2-7 | few | . | TRBV6-1 | TGTGCCAGCAGTGATTGGGACCCATGGGGGGACCGGAGCTACGAGCAGTACTTC | CASSDWDPWGDRSYEQYF
TRBJ1-2 | . | TRBD1 | TRBV2 | TGTGCCACTCTCCGGACAGGGGCTAATGGCTACACCTTC | CATLRTGANGYTF
TRBJ2-7 | . | . | TRBV9 | TGTGCCAGCAGCGTAGCCGACAGTACCTACGAGCAGTACTTC | CASSVADSTYEQYF
TRBJ1-5 | . | . | TRBV15 | TGTGCCACCAGCATCCGTGGGGCAGGGGTCTTGGGTCCAGGTCAGCCCCAGCATTTT | CATSIRGAGVLGPGQPQHF
TRBJ1-1 | . | . | TRBV10-1 | TGCGCCAGCATGAGAAACGAGAACACTGAAGCTTTCTTT | CASMRNENTEAFF
TRBJ1-2 | . | TRBD1 | TRBV9 | TGTGCCAGCAGTGCCAGTTACCTCCGGGACAGGGGACCGGATGGCTACACCTTC | CASSASYLRDRGPDGYTF
TRBJ2-7 | . | . | TRBV27 | TGTGCCAGCAGTTTTAGGAGAGTTGAGGTCGAGCAGTACTTC | CASSFRRVEVEQYF